Listed below are T cell receptor beta chains from one sample, sequenced in a study of blood T cells in healthy people across ages. TCRdb re-derived calls from the 5' RACE reads in MiXCR, one entry per CDR3 protein. The sample contains roughly 680,000 distinct CDR3 sequences, more than 40% of which appear only once. Sequenced: blood. The origin of the receptors is an older woman in good health. The CDR3 runs from the conserved cysteine through the conserved F or W. A D gene is named only where the DNA matches it firmly. For some rows the clone size is stated as once, few or many, or as a class when expanded; others skip it.

cdr3_length	clone_size	d_call	v_call	j_call	cdr3_aa	cdr3_nt
14	-	TRBD1	TRBV15	TRBJ2-2	CATSTGTETGELFF	TGTGCCACCAGCACTGGGACAGAAACCGGGGAGCTGTTTTTT
15	-	-	TRBV7-2	TRBJ2-7	CASSPGGAYYNEQYF	TGTGCCAGCAGTCCAGGAGGAGCCTATTACAATGAGCAGTACTTC
14	many	-	TRBV18	TRBJ2-3	CASSLLTSTDTQYF	TGTGCCAGCTCGCTCTTAACTAGCACAGATACGCAGTATTTT
12	few	-	TRBV20-1	TRBJ1-2	CSARDLLYGYTF	TGCAGTGCTAGAGACTTACTATATGGCTACACCTTC
12	-	-	TRBV2	TRBJ1-5	CASSVLVQPQHF	TGTGCCAGCAGTGTACTGGTTCAGCCCCAGCATTTT
14	-	TRBD1	TRBV20-1	TRBJ1-5	CSAPQGGPNQPQHF	TGCAGTGCTCCACAGGGGGGACCGAATCAGCCCCAGCATTTT
14	many	-	TRBV4-3	TRBJ2-7	CASSQSGEILEQYF	TGCGCCAGCAGCCAATCAGGGGAGATCCTCGAGCAGTACTTC
14	few	-	TRBV20-1	TRBJ1-1	CSARAPASLTEAFF	TGCAGTGCTAGAGCTCCAGCCAGTTTAACTGAAGCTTTCTTT
15	-	-	TRBV29-1	TRBJ2-7	CSVEGGAGAPYEQYF	TGCAGCGTTGAAGGGGGGGCGGGAGCTCCCTACGAGCAGTACTTC
11	many	-	TRBV24-1	TRBJ2-1	CATCGGDEQFF	TGTGCCACCTGTGGGGGTGATGAGCAGTTCTTC
13	many	-	TRBV5-1	TRBJ2-1	CASSSTGGGEQFF	TGCGCCAGCAGCTCGACAGGCGGTGGTGAGCAGTTCTTC
14	few	-	TRBV20-1	TRBJ1-2	CSAQGTGANYGYTF	TGCAGTGCACAAGGGACGGGAGCTAACTATGGCTACACCTTC
13	-	-	TRBV27	TRBJ2-7	CASSFTASYEQYF	TGTGCCAGCAGTTTCACAGCCTCCTACGAGCAGTACTTC
16	few	TRBD1	TRBV6-2/TRBV6-3	TRBJ2-3	CASKWSLDRGTDTQYF	TGTGCCAGCAAATGGTCTCTGGACAGGGGAACAGATACGCAGTATTTT
15	-	-	TRBV7-9	TRBJ1-1	CASSPGRRENTEAFF	TGTGCCAGCAGCCCCGGTCGTAGGGAGAACACTGAAGCTTTCTTT
15	few	TRBD2	TRBV19	TRBJ2-1	CASSIAGGAYNEQFF	TGTGCCAGTAGTATCGCGGGAGGGGCCTACAATGAGCAGTTCTTC
14	-	-	TRBV24-1	TRBJ2-2	CATRATGNTGELFF	TGTGCCACCAGAGCTACAGGGAACACCGGGGAGCTGTTTTTT
15	few	-	TRBV6-1	TRBJ2-1	CASSPRRASYNEQFF	TGTGCCAGCAGTCCTAGGCGGGCTTCCTACAATGAGCAGTTCTTC
16	-	TRBD2	TRBV20-1	TRBJ2-5	CSASGLAGGHQETQYF	TGCAGTGCTTCGGGACTAGCGGGAGGTCACCAAGAGACCCAGTACTTC
17	-	-	TRBV9	TRBJ2-2	CASSIPSRDLDTGELFF	TGTGCCAGCAGCATTCCGAGCCGGGACTTAGACACCGGGGAGCTGTTTTTT
14	-	-	TRBV5-1	TRBJ2-7	CACSLEQHGYEQYF	TGCGCCTGCAGCTTGGAACAGCATGGGTACGAGCAGTACTTC
12	-	TRBD1	TRBV5-1	TRBJ1-1	CASSSQGTEAFF	TGCGCCAGCAGCTCACAGGGGACTGAAGCTTTCTTT
14	-	TRBD2	TRBV29-1	TRBJ2-3	CSVLSGISTDTQYF	TGCAGCGTGCTTAGCGGGATATCCACAGATACGCAGTATTTT
14	few	-	TRBV28	TRBJ2-7	CASRSGQANYEQYF	TGTGCCAGCAGATCGGGGCAGGCAAACTACGAGCAGTACTTC
16	once	TRBD2	TRBV4-2	TRBJ2-5	CASSQDIASGRRGQYF	TGTGCCAGCAGCCAAGATATAGCTAGCGGGAGACGTGGGCAGTACTTC
16	-	-	TRBV5-4	TRBJ2-2	CASSPKLAPNTGELFF	TGTGCCAGCAGCCCTAAACTAGCTCCGAACACCGGGGAGCTGTTTTTT
17	many	-	TRBV28	TRBJ2-5	CASSSTRQGVDNDRQYF	TGTGCCAGCAGTTCAACCCGACAAGGGGTGGACAACGATCGTCAGTACTTC
15	-	-	TRBV7-2	TRBJ2-5	CASSRQTRSQETQYF	TGTGCCAGCAGCAGACAGACCAGAAGCCAAGAGACCCAGTACTTC
12	-	-	TRBV14	TRBJ2-7	CASNRGTYEQYF	TGTGCCAGCAACCGGGGGACCTACGAGCAGTACTTC
14	-	TRBD1	TRBV28	TRBJ1-2	CASSLNDRGLSYTF	TGTGCCAGCAGCCTGAACGACAGGGGTTTATCCTACACCTTC
18	many	-	TRBV12-3/TRBV12-4	TRBJ2-1	CASSSSPGPLAAYNEQFF	TGTGCCAGCAGCTCCTCCCCGGGACCTCTCGCAGCCTACAATGAGCAGTTCTTC
15	-	-	TRBV29-1	TRBJ1-2	CSSGGGEGYLYGYTF	TGCAGCTCTGGGGGGGGTGAAGGTTATCTTTATGGCTACACCTTC
14	-	TRBD2	TRBV6-5	TRBJ2-1	CASSQREGYNEQFF	TGTGCCAGCAGTCAGCGGGAGGGCTACAATGAGCAGTTCTTC
12	-	TRBD2	TRBV12-3/TRBV12-4	TRBJ2-1	CASSLIAGCEFF	TGTGCCAGCAGTTTGATAGCGGGATGCGAGTTCTTC
15	-	TRBD2	TRBV4-2	TRBJ2-7	CASSPRTSGTYEQYF	TGTGCCAGCAGCCCCAGGACTAGCGGGACCTACGAGCAGTACTTC
14	-	TRBD1	TRBV20-1	TRBJ2-1	CSAIQGVTYNEQFF	TGCAGTGCCATTCAGGGGGTCACCTACAATGAGCAGTTCTTC
15	-	-	TRBV4-3	TRBJ2-7	CASSRDRIRANEQNF	TGCGCCAGCAGCCGAGACCGGATCCGCGCCAACGAGCAGAACTTC
16	-	TRBD2	TRBV4-2	TRBJ2-5	CASSLRTSGSQETQYF	TGTGCCAGCAGCCTCAGGACTAGCGGGAGCCAGGAGACCCAGTACTTC
12	few	-	TRBV12-3/TRBV12-4	TRBJ2-7	CASSPRRGEQYF	TGTGCCAGCAGCCCAAGACGGGGGGAGCAGTACTTC